The clone carrying this TCR beta chain is medium-sized (0.01 to 0.1%) in the sample. The method was immunoSEQ multiplex PCR; TCRdb's version includes in-frame clones alone and lacks a portion of them. The sample includes roughly 6,500 clones, 50% to 75% of them seen just once. Germline V gene lookup returns CDR1 MNHNS and CDR2 SASEGT. V dropped 1 base and J dropped 4 bases, with 17 bases sitting between them. The length of the CDR3 is 16 residues. This entry comes from a study of early stage breast cancer tumors. Sequenced material: normal breast tissue next to the tumor. V gene TRBV6-1 combines with J gene TRBJ2-7; D might be TRBD2 (7 bases). The source of this sequence is a person between 50 and 60 years old with breast cancer. This chain's CDR3 is CASSEGLVRGAYEQYF. CDR3 DNA: TGTGCCAGCAGTGAAGGGCTAGTTCGGGGGGCTTACGAGCAGTACTTC.